This TCR beta chain was sequenced during a study of cytomegalovirus exposure and HLA in healthy donors (dated by TCRdb to the late 2010s). About the full investigation: In an earlier analysis of roughly 590 of the donors, roughly 300 Gb of sequence data and 117 million unique TCR beta sequences from 180 million or so T cells were reported. Around 300 gigabases of sequencing data and tens of millions of unique TCR sequences were included in an early release covering about 620 HLA-typed donors. Of the approximately 400 genotyped donors, 65% to 90% were placed in the genetic ancestry cluster associated with self-reported Caucasian donors. The study aimed to test whether cataloging public T cell receptors could reveal signatures of past pathogen exposure. The study used immunosequencing to profile the T cell repertoires of more than 650 subjects and linked those repertoires to cytomegalovirus serostatus. Besides the first cohort of approximately 710 subjects, a separate validation cohort made up of about 120 different subjects was used. The study combined high-throughput TCR immunosequencing, statistical association of individual TCRs with disease status, and machine learning to predict cytomegalovirus infection status. In a later analysis, previously published TCR beta repertoires from fewer than 750 donors were re-analyzed and high-resolution HLA genotyping was added so that TCR occurrence patterns could be studied. In the later analysis, no new phenotypic data were used to find candidate immune exposures; instead, reliance was placed on TCR beta sequences and their occurrence across donors. An earlier analysis of 587 of the donors applied high-throughput TCR beta sequencing to assess whether each TCR beta V gene segment acted as functional or pseudogenic. Donor age, sex, ethnicity and CMV serostatus were compiled alongside the repertoire data. A later genetic analysis used genome-wide SNP genotypes for about 55% of the 666 donors, treating that subset as a discovery cohort. All discovery cohort repertoires had been generated using a single sequencing platform. HLA typing covered class I and class II loci at four-digit resolution. The number of donors typed differed by locus, with roughly 620-630 for A, B, C, DRB1 and DQB1, 522 for DQA1, approximately 580 for DPA1, and some 440 for DPB1. Because of strong linkage in the cohort, four or five DR-DQ haplotypes were treated as single units for association and clustering. Across approximately 420 genotyped donors of the cohort, an average of approximately 220,000 unique TCR beta nucleotide sequences per donor were sequenced, and 15% to 20% of those sequences were non-productive.

CDR1 SNHLY and CDR2 FYNNEI were looked up in the germline V gene. The CDR3, cysteine through phenylalanine, is 12 amino acids long. CDR3 DNA is the only sequence kept; it has 36 bases, read in frame from the first base. V is cut by 10 bases and J by 2 bases, and the space between the germline ends is 12 bases. Study-wide conclusions, independent of this receptor: Immune exposure information for the cohort was limited to CMV serostatus. Most TCR sequences were observed very rarely across donors, whereas some public TCRs were present in many individuals. The classifier was reported to diagnose cytomegalovirus status with high specificity and sensitivity in both the original and validation cohorts. Because some donors lacked HLA typing at each locus, the association tests relied only on the typed subset. According to a later analysis, most CMV-associated TCR beta chains appeared to be HLA-restricted, and the HLA associations seemed to be driven largely by CMV exposure. In an earlier analysis of under 600 of the donors, most TCR beta V segments were observed in productive rearrangements about 90% or about 30% of the time, broadly matching IMGT annotations. A group of highly shared sequence variants was considered likely to be a technical artifact of the sequencing pipeline. In a later analysis, the rate of TCR association differed among HLA loci, with DRB1 alleles having the most associated TCRs and HLA-C alleles having the fewest. Because counts were too low, some 17 rarely observed V segments, including chromosome 9 orphons, were left out of the earlier analysis of some 600 of the donors. Linkage disequilibrium might explain the correlated functional status among segregating V segments, but an unknown experimental factor could not be excluded. The authors suggested that the approach could potentially be extended to other disease states and immunological phenotypes. Three of the identified cytomegalovirus-associated TCR beta chains were confirmed in vitro to be specific for cytomegalovirus antigens. At a false discovery rate of 0.05, a later analysis linked 15,000 to 20,000 TCR beta sequences to specific HLA alleles. In a later genetic analysis, a missense DCLRE1C variant was associated with V-gene and J-gene trimming of TCR beta chains, and the association was replicated in an independent cohort. Several of the top co-occurrence clusters appeared to be linked to parvovirus B19, influenza, CMV and Epstein-Barr virus, according to a later analysis. A further reported finding was that TCR beta sequences accurately predicted the HLA-A and HLA-B alleles for most subjects in the first cohort. The study gave a list of around 170 TCR beta chains associated with cytomegalovirus. Sequencing depth was assumed to be roughly uniform across donors in the presence/absence analyses, though that assumption may not hold. In a later analysis, HLA-associated TCR beta chains showed more clonal expansion and lower generation probabilities than non-associated chains that were equally common. According to a later genetic analysis, donors in an Asian-associated ancestry cluster had fewer N-insertions in productive TCRs than the roughly 670-donor mean. When HLA alleles, especially DR and DQ, strongly co-occurred, TCR associations were difficult to assign to individual alleles. Because the 87-base-pair reads could not distinguish some IMGT-functional V segments, including TRBV6-2 and TRBV6-3, those segments were excluded. This cohort had only TCR beta chains sequenced, and the lack of alpha or paired-chain data limited which features could be detected.

Library preparation used the immunoSEQ multiplex PCR assay. For the multiplex PCR, a mixture combining 60 forward primers for TCR Vbeta segments and 13 reverse primers for TCR Jbeta segments was used. The CDR3 region of rearranged TCR beta genes was amplified from genomic DNA with a multiplex PCR assay. The Illumina HiSeq System was used to sequence the amplified TCR beta libraries as 87-base-pair reads. The paper's data handling went like this. A later analysis tallied around 87 million unique TCR beta chains across the 650 to 750 repertoires, and about 10 million of those chains were shared by two or more donors. A nearest-neighbor algorithm error-corrected the raw reads and collapsed the reads into unique sequences, merging closely related sequences to remove PCR and sequencing errors. CDR3 sequences were aligned to IMGT reference sequences to assign V, D and J gene segments. For a sequence to be retained, a match of at least six nucleotides to both a V gene segment and a J gene segment was required. A rearrangement counted as productive if the CDR3 had no stop codons and remained in frame with V and J, and every other rearrangement counted as non-productive. Following IMGT convention, CDR3 was defined as the stretch from the second conserved V-encoded cysteine up to the conserved J-encoded phenylalanine. In an earlier analysis of more than 550 of the donors, sequences lacking an unambiguous match to a single V gene segment were excluded. In an earlier analysis of approximately 550 of the donors, V segments were called functional above 56.7% productive rearrangements and were called segregating when the between-donor standard deviation exceeded 5%. A statistical classification framework was built to diagnose cytomegalovirus status from the catalog of TCR beta chain sequences. V and J gene assignment, in a later analysis, came from comparing TCR nucleotide sequences with IMGT/GENE-DB human TR gene sequences. The TCRdist pipeline was used in a later analysis to assign CDR3 sequences and most-parsimonious VDJ recombination scenarios. In a later analysis, every TCR beta chain was defined by the combination of its CDR3 amino acid sequence and its V-gene family, and reads without a unique V-gene family were dropped. To address suspected cross-contamination and a sequencing artifact, a later analysis removed 450 to 700 highly shared, low-generation-probability nucleotide sequences. In a later analysis, a clonal expansion index was calculated for each public chain from normalized within-repertoire ranks of inferred template counts. A later analysis computed generation probabilities with a VDJ recombination model fitted to out-of-frame rearrangements, and checked the results against IGoR. In a later analysis, TCR-TCR, TCR-HLA and TCR-CMV co-occurrence was scored with hypergeometric tests, and a repertoire-size bias correction was applied to TCR pairs. False discovery rates were estimated in a later analysis by permuting HLA or CMV assignments 20 times. In a later analysis, co-occurring TCRs were grouped using DBSCAN, with TCRdist sequence similarity added in when clustering inside HLA-allele-positive subsets. Repertoires with fewer than 30,000 or more than 120,000 public chains, plus five repertoires with anomalous nucleotide sharing, were excluded from co-occurrence clustering. This is the immuneACCESS table as TCRdb keeps it, with only in-frame sequences that have V and J called. A part of the clones is gone; compared with another copy, unresolved V genes explain less than half, and the rest is unexplained. Clone size and V and J calls were adopted from that table, with D and trimming inferred from the DNA. The sample table lists about 170,000 clones, around 83% of them with a count of one. The ten largest clonotypes hold 2.5% to 3% of the sample.

The cohort comprised under 700 healthy bone marrow donors. At the time of sampling, all cohort members were nominally healthy, though unrecorded immune exposures were likely present. The donor tested CMV seropositive and was one of the 289 seropositive cohort members. Each donor provided a peripheral blood sample, and peripheral blood mononuclear cells were used for TCR beta sequencing. Genomic DNA extraction from the blood cell samples was performed with the Qiagen DNeasy Blood Extraction Kit. Note on this clone: The antigen it recognizes is unknown. There are no base qualities to consult, and no much larger clone falls within one base.

Sequencing was done on a sample of PBMCs. This receptor was obtained from a man younger than 45 in good health and CMV-seropositive. This sequence uses TRBV2 and TRBJ2-7; the D segment could be TRBD1, given 6 matching bases. The sequenced DNA: TGTGCCACCGGGACACTCGCCTACGAGCAGTACTTC. It codes for CATGTLAYEQYF. Beyond the CDR3, the reference TRBV2 and TRBJ2-7 genes provide the residues; the full variable domain reads: EPEVTQTPSHQVTQMGQEVILRCVPISNHLYFYWYRQILGQKVEFLVSFYNNEISEKSEIFDDQFSVERPDGSNFTLKIRSTKLEDSAMYFCATGTLAYEQYFGPGTRLTVT.